The entry that follows covers one T cell receptor (beta chain) sequence. The data belong to a study of CD8+ T cells in alopecia areata. Reverse transcribed after extraction, RNA yielded cDNA as the sequencing template. Clones were read by immunoSEQ multiplex PCR, and TCRdb kept only the in-frame ones, dropping some. Of about 94,000 clones listed, approximately 70% are singletons. Treatment indicated: oral pan-JAK inhibitor, 5-10 mg twice daily. The CDR3 is 13 amino acids. The germline V gene encodes CDR1 SGHRS and CDR2 YFSETQ. V was pared by 5 bases and J by 0 bases, with 8 bases between. The rearrangement uses TRBV5-1 and TRBJ1-1; D remains unclear. The sequenced sample was CD8+ T cells sorted from blood, obtained between weeks 44 and 45, from a patient treated with tofacitinib. The sequence derives from a human donor with alopecia areata. The CDR3 sequence is CASRGSVNTEAFF. In DNA, the CDR3 is TGCGCCAGCAGGGGGTCGGTGAACACTGAAGCTTTCTTT.